The 5 T cell receptor beta chains reported below all come from one sample, sequenced in a study of cytomegalovirus exposure and HLA in healthy donors (TCRdb year 2017). Library method: the immunoSEQ multiplex PCR assay. For the multiplex PCR, a mixture combining 60 forward primers for TCR Vbeta segments and 13 reverse primers for TCR Jbeta segments was used. Imported from immuneACCESS, the table was reduced by TCRdb to in-frame sequences with V and J called. These copies leave out some clones; in studies compared against another copy, an unresolved V gene accounts for under half, and the cause of the remainder is not known. The sample table gives some 67,000 clones. The ten most abundant clones make up over 1.5% of the sample. The sample was PBMCs. The origin of the receptors is a woman in her thirties in good health and CMV-seronegative.

The V and J genes are TRBV4-3 and TRBJ1-6, with TRBD1 as a possible D gene (6 bases). V lost 0 bases and J lost 7, with 13 bases in between. This CDR3 is built from 16 residues. Germline-derived CDR1 and CDR2 are LGHNA and YSLEER. Here the CDR3 DNA reads TGCGCCAGCAGCCAAGATCCCGGACAGCCAAATTCACCCCTCCACTTT. It translates to CASSQDPGQPNSPLHF.

Comment on this clone: The sample has other DNA sequences that encode this CDR3 too. The chain recombines TRBV28 with TRBJ1-4, with 9 bases fitting TRBD1. The junction had 3 bases not matched to a gene; V was cut back by 4 bases and J by 3 bases. This CDR3 has 15 amino acids. Germline-derived CDR1 and CDR2 are MDHEN and SYDVKM. CDR3 bases: TGTGCCAGCAGTTCACAGGGGGCTGCTAATGAAAAACTGTTTTTT. Translating it yields CASSSQGAANEKLFF.

The rearrangement joins TRBV20-1 to TRBJ2-1; D gene uncertain. There are 11 residues in the CDR3. Germline-derived CDR1 and CDR2 are DFQATT and SNEGSKA (reference sequence). The V end lost 0 bases, the J end lost 6 bases, and 3 bases lay between the germline ends. CDR3 amino acids: CSARDSNEQFF. Here the CDR3 DNA reads TGCAGTGCTAGAGATAGCAATGAGCAGTTCTTC.

The rearrangement links TRBV6-5 to TRBJ2-5, with D unresolved. The CDR3 consists of 11 residues. V lost 6 bases and J 5 bases, leaving 7 bases between the germline ends. Germline lookup yields CDR1 MNHEY and CDR2 SVGAGI. The CDR3 DNA reads TGTGCCAGCAGCTCCAGTGAGACCCAGTACTTC. Translated: CASSSSETQYF.

V is TRBV7-8 and J is TRBJ1-2, with 8 bases that match TRBD1. V dropped 5 bases and J dropped 8; count of bases not matched to a gene: 10. Germline lookup yields CDR1 SGHVS and CDR2 FQNEAQ. The CDR3 extends over 14 amino acids. CDR3: CASSPGGRGGGYTF. CDR3 DNA: TGTGCCAGCAGCCCAGGGGGCAGGGGAGGAGGCTACACCTTC.